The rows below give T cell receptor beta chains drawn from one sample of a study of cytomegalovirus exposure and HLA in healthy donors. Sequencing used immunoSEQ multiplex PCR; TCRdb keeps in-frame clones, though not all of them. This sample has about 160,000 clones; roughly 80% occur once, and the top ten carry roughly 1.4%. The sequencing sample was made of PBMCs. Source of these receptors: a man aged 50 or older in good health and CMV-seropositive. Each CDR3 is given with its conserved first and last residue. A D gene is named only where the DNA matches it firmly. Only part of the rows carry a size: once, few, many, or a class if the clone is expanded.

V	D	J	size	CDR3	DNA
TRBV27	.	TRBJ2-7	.	CASSRDMSSYEQYF	TGTGCCAGCAGCCGGGACATGAGCTCCTACGAGCAGTACTTC
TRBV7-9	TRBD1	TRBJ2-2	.	CASSGQGDTGELFF	TGTGCCAGCAGCGGACAGGGGGACACCGGGGAGCTGTTTTTT
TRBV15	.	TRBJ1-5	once	CATSRDEGRPQHF	TGTGCCACCAGCAGAGATGAGGGCAGGCCCCAGCATTTT
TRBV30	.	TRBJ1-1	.	CAWSNRQRKAFF	TGTGCCTGGAGTAATAGACAACGCAAAGCTTTCTTT
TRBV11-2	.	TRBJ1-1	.	CASSHGGMNTEAFF	TGTGCCAGCAGCCACGGAGGGATGAACACTGAAGCTTTCTTT
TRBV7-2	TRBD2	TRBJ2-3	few	CASSLAGGRVDTQYF	TGTGCCAGCAGCTTGGCGGGAGGTAGGGTGGATACGCAGTATTTT
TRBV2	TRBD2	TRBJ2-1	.	CASSEALTSGRVEQFF	TGTGCCAGCAGTGAAGCCCTGACTAGCGGGAGAGTTGAGCAGTTCTTC
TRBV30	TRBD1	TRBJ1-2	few	CAWKGGGYGYTF	TGTGCCTGGAAAGGGGGCGGCTATGGCTACACCTTC
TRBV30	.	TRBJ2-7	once	CAWRGGEHAGRDYEQYF	TGTGCCTGGAGGGGGGGCGAACACGCGGGTAGGGACTACGAGCAGTACTTC
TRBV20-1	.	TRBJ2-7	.	CSAGGTKVSF	TGCAGTGCTGGAGGGACAAAAGTTTCCTTC
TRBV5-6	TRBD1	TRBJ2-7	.	CASSSTWPLERDRTYEQYF	TGTGCCAGCAGCTCGACCTGGCCTCTAGAACGGGACAGGACTTACGAGCAGTACTTC
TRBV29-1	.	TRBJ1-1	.	CSVAEELNTGAFF	TGCAGCGTAGCGGAAGAGCTGAACACTGGAGCTTTCTTT
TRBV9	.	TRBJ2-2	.	CASSQTVNPNTGELFF	TGTGCCAGCAGCCAGACTGTGAACCCGAACACCGGGGAGCTGTTTTTT
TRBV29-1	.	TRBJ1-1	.	CSVAVHPGTEAFF	TGCAGCGTTGCCGTACACCCGGGGACTGAAGCTTTCTTT